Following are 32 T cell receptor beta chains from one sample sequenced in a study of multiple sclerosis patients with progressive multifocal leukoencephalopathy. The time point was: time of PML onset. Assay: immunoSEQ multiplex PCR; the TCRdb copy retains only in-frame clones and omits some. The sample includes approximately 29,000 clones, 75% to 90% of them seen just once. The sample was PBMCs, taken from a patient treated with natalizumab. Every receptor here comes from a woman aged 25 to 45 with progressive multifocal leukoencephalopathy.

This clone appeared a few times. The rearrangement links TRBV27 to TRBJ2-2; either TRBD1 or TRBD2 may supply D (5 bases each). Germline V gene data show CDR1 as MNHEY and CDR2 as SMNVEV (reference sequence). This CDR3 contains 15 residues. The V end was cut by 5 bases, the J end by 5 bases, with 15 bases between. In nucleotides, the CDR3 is TGTGCCAGCAGTCCCTGGGACGGTGGGACCGGGGAGCTGTTTTTT. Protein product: CASSPWDGGTGELFF.

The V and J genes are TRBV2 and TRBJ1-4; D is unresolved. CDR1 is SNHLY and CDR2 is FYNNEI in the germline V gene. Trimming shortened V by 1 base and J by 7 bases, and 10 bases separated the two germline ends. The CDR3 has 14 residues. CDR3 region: CASSEGRRIEKLFF. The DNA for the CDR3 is TGTGCCAGCAGTGAAGGCCGAAGGATTGAAAAACTGTTTTTT.

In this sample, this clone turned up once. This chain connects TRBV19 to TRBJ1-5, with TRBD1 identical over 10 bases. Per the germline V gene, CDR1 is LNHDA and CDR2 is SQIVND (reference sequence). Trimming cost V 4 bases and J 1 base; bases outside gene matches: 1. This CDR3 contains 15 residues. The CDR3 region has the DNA TGTGCCAGTAGTACGGGACAGGGGAGCAATCAGCCCCAGCATTTT. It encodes CASSTGQGSNQPQHF. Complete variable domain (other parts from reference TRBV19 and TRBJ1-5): DGGITQSPKYLFRKEGQNVTLSCEQNLNHDAMYWYRQDPGQGLRLIYYSQIVNDFQKGDIAEGYSVSREKKESFPLTVTSAQKNPTAFYLCASSTGQGSNQPQHFGDGTRLSIL.

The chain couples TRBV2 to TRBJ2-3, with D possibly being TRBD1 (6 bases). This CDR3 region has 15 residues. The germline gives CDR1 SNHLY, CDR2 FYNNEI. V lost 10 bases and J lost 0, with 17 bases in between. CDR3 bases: TGTGCCACCCAAAAACAGGGAACTAGCACAGATACGCAGTATTTT. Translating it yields CATQKQGTSTDTQYF.

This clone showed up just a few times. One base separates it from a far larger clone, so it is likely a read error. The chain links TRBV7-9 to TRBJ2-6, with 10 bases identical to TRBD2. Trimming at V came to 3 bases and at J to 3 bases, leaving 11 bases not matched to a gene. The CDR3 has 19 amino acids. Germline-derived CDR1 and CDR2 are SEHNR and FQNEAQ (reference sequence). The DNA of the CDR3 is TGTGCCAGCAGCTTCGAAAGCGGGGGGGCCTATCGTGGGGCCAACGTCCTGACTTTC. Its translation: CASSFESGGAYRGANVLTF.

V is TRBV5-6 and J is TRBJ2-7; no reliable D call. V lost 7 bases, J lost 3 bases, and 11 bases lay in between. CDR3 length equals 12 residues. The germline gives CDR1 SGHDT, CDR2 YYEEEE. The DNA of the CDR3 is TGTGCCAGCGGTAACCGACTCTACGAGCAGTACTTC. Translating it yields CASGNRLYEQYF.

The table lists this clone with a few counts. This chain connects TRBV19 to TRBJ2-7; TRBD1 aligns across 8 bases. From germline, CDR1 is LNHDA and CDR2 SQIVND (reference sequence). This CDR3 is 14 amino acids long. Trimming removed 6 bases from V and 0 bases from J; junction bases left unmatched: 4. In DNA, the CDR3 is TGTGCCAGTAGCCGACAGGGGAGCTCCTACGAGCAGTACTTC. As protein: CASSRQGSSYEQYF.

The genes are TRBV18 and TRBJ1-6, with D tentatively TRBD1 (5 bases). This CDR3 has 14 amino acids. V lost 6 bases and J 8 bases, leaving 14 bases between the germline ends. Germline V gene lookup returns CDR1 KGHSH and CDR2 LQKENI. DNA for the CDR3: TGTGCCAGCTCCCCCCAGACGGGGGATTCACCCCTCCACTTT. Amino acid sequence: CASSPQTGDSPLHF.

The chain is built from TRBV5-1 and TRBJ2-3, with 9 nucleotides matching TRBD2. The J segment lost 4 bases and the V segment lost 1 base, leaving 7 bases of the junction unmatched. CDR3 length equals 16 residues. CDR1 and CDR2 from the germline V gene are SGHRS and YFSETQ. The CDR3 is CASSLNSGGGADTQYF. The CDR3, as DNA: TGCGCCAGCAGCTTGAATAGCGGGGGAGGGGCAGATACGCAGTATTTT.

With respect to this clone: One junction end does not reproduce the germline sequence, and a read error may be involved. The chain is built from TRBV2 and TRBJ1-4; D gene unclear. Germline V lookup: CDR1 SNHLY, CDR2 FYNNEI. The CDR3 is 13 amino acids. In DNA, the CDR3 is TGTGCCGGCAGTGGGGATTATAATGAAAAACTGTTTTTT. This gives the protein CAGSGDYNEKLFF.

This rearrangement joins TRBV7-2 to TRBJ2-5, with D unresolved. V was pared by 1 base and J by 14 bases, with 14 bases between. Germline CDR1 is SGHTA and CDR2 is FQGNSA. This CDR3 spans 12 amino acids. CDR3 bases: TGTGCCAGCAGCTTAGTGGTCTGGGCCCGTTACTTC. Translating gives CASSLVVWARYF.

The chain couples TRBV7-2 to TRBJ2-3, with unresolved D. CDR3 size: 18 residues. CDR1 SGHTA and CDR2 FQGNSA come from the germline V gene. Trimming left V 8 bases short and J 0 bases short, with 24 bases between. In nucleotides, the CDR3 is TGTGCCAGCCCCTCGGCAGGTCCTAAATTTCCTAGCACAGATACGCAGTATTTT. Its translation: CASPSAGPKFPSTDTQYF.

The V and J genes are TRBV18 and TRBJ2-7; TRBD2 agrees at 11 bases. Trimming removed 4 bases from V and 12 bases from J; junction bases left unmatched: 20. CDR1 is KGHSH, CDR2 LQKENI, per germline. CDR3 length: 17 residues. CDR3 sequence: CASSQSPGTSGPGGRYF. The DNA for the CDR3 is TGTGCCAGCTCACAGAGCCCCGGGACTAGCGGCCCGGGAGGACGGTACTTC.

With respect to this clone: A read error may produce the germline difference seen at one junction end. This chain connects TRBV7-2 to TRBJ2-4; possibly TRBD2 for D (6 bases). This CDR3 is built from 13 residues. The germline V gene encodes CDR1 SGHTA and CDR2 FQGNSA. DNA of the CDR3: TGTGCCAGCAGCCTAGCGGCCAAAAACATTCAGTACTTC. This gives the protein CASSLAAKNIQYF.

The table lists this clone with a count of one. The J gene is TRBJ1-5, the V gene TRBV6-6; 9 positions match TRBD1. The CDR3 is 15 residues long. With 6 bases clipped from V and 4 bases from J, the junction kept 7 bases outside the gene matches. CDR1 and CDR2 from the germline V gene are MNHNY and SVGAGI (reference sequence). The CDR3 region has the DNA TGTGCCAGCAGCGAAGGACAGGGGATGAATCAGCCCCAGCATTTT. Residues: CASSEGQGMNQPQHF.

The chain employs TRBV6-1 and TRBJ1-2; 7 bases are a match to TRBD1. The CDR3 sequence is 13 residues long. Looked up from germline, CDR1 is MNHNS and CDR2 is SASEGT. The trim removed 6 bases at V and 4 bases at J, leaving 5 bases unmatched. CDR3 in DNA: TGTGCCAGCAGAGGGGGACAGACCTATGGCTACACCTTC. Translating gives CASRGGQTYGYTF.

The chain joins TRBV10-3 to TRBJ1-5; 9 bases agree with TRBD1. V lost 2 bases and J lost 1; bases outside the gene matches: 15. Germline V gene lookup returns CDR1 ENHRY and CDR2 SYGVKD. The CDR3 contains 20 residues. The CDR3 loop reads CAISETPGTGNAISNQPQHF. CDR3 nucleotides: TGTGCCATCAGTGAGACGCCCGGGACAGGGAACGCTATAAGCAATCAGCCCCAGCATTTT.

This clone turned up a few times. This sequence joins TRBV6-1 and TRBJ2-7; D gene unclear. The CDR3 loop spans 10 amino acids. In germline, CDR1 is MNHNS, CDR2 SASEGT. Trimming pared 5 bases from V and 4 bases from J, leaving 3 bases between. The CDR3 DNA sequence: TGTGCCAGCAGTCGGTACGAGCAGTACTTC. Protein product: CASSRYEQYF.

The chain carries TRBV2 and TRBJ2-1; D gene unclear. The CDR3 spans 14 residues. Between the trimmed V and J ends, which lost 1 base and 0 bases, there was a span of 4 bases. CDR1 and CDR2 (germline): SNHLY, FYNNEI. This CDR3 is CASSEGGSYNEQFF. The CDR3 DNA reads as TGTGCCAGCAGTGAAGGTGGCTCCTACAATGAGCAGTTCTTC.

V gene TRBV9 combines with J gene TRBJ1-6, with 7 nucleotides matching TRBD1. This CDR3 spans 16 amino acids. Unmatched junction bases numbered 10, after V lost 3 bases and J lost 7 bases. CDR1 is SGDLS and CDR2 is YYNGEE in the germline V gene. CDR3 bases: TGTGCCAGCAGCGGGGGCCCTGGGACAGCCAATTCACCCCTCCACTTT. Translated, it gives CASSGGPGTANSPLHF.

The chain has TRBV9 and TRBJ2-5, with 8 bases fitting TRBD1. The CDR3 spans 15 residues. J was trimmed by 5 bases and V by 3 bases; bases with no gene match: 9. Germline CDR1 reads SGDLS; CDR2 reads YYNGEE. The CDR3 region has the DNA TGTGCCAGCAGCGCCTCAGGGGGCTATAGGGAGACCCAGTACTTC. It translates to CASSASGGYRETQYF.

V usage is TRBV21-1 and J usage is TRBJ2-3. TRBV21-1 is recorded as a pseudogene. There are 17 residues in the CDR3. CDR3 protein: CASSKYEGPERTDTQYF. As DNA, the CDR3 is TGTGCCAGCAGCAAATACGAGGGACCGGAGCGCACAGATACGCAGTATTTT.

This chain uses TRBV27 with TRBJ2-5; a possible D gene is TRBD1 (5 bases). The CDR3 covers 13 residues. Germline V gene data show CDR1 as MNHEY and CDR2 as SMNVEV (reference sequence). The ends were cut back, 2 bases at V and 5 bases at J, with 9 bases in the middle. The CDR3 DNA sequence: TGTGCCAGCAGTTTAGGGGCTACGGAGACCCAGTACTTC. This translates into CASSLGATETQYF.

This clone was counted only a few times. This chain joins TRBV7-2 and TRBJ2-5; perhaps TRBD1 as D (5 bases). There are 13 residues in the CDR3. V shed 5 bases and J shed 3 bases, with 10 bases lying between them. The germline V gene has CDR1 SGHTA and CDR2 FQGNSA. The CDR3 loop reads CASSATVKETQYF. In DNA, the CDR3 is TGTGCCAGCAGCGCGACAGTAAAAGAGACCCAGTACTTC.

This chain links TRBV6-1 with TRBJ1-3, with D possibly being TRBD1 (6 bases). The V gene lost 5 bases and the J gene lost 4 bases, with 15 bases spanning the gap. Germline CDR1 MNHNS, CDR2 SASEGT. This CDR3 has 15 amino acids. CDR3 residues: CASSIAPGAGNTIYF. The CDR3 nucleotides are TGTGCCAGCAGTATTGCCCCGGGGGCAGGAAACACCATATATTTT.

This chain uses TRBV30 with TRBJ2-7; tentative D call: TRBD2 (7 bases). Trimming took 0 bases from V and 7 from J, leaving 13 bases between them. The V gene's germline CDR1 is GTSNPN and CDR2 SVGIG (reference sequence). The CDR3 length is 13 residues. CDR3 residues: CAWSVGGHREQYF. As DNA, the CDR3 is TGTGCCTGGAGTGTCGGGGGGCACCGAGAGCAGTACTTC.

Written as DNA, the CDR3 is TGTGCCAGCAGTGAGCGAGACAGGGGTCCCTACGAGCAGTACTTC. Amino acid sequence: CASSERDRGPYEQYF. This chain links TRBV2 with TRBJ2-7; 8 nucleotides agree with TRBD1. The CDR3 loop spans 15 amino acids. The germline gives CDR1 SNHLY, CDR2 FYNNEI. Trimming at V came to 3 bases and at J to 2 bases, leaving 6 bases not matched to a gene.

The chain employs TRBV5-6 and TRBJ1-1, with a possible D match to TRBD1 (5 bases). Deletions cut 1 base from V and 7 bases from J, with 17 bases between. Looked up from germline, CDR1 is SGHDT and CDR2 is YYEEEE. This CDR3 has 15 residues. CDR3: CASSLFGQGLVEAFF. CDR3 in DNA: TGTGCCAGCAGCTTGTTTGGCCAGGGATTGGTTGAAGCTTTCTTT.

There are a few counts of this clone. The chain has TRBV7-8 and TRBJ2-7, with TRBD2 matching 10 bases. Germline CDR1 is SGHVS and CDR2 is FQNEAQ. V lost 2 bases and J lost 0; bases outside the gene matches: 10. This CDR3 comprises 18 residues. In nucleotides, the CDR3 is TGTGCCAGCAGCTTATTCCCGAAAGCGGGAGGGACCTCCTACGAGCAGTACTTC. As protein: CASSLFPKAGGTSYEQYF.

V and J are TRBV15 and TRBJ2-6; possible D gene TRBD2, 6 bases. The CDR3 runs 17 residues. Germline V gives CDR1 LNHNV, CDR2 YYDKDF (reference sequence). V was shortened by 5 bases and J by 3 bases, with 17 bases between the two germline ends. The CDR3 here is CATSPRDGGSGANVLTF. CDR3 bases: TGTGCCACCAGCCCCAGGGACGGGGGTAGTGGGGCCAACGTCCTGACTTTC.

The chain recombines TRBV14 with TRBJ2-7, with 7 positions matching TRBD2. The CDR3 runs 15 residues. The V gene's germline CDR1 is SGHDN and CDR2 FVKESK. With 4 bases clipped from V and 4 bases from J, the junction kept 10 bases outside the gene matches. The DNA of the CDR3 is TGTGCCAGCAGCCGCGGCGGGAGTCCCACTTACGAGCAGTACTTC. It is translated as CASSRGGSPTYEQYF.

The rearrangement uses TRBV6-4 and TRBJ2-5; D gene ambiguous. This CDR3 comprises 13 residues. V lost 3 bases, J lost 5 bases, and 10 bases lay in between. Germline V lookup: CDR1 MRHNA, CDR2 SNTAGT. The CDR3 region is CASSEGIWETQYF. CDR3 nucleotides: TGTGCCAGCAGTGAGGGGATCTGGGAGACCCAGTACTTC.